This passage covers 24 T cell receptor beta chains from one sample sequenced in a study of T-cell memory formation after mild COVID-19. One entry per CDR3 protein, called by TCRdb with MiXCR from the 5' RACE reads. The data hold hundreds of thousands of distinct CDR3 sequences, with roughly 13% observed a single time. The specimen sequenced was PBMCs or a T cell subset sorted from them (not recorded which). These receptors all stem from a man between 18 and 29 years old who had mild COVID-19 (a few samples of this study predate the infection). Cell type and time point are not known.

This clonotype was counted between two and nine times. The V and J genes are TRBV4-2 and TRBJ2-3; perhaps TRBD2 as D (5 bases). Between the trimmed V and J ends, which lost 0 bases and 2 bases, there was a span of 9 bases. CDR1 and CDR2 from the germline V gene are LGHNA and YNFKEQ. This CDR3 has 15 amino acids. The CDR3 here is CASSQDFLATDTQYF. As DNA, the CDR3 is TGTGCCAGCAGCCAAGATTTTCTAGCCACAGATACGCAGTATTTT.

V and J are TRBV20-1 and TRBJ1-1; D remains unclear. The CDR3 is made up of 14 amino acids. Germline assignment: CDR1 DFQATT and CDR2 SNEGSKA (reference sequence). With 0 bases removed from V and 1 base from J, the gap between germline ends came to 9 bases. CDR3 region: CSAREWSRNTEAFF. The DNA for the CDR3 is TGCAGTGCTAGAGAATGGTCTCGGAACACTGAAGCTTTCTTT.

This clonotype was seen many times. The chain employs TRBV7-2 and TRBJ1-5, with D perhaps matching TRBD1 (6 bases). Germline assignment: CDR1 SGHTA and CDR2 FQGNSA. The CDR3 sequence is 14 residues long. Trimming left V 5 bases short and J 6 bases short, with 14 bases between. The CDR3 sequence is CASSEQGFGQPQHF. The DNA of the CDR3 is TGTGCCAGCAGCGAACAGGGCTTTGGTCAGCCCCAGCATTTT. The full variable domain, completed using reference TRBV7-2 and TRBJ1-5, is GAGVSQSPSNKVTEKGKDVELRCDPISGHTALYWYRQSLGQGLEFLIYFQGNSAPDKSGLPSDRFSAERTGGSVSTLTIQRTQQEDSAVYLCASSEQGFGQPQHFGDGTRLSIL.

This clonotype was seen only a few times. This rearrangement joins TRBV7-9 to TRBJ1-3; D not resolved. The CDR3 totals 16 residues. Germline assignment: CDR1 SEHNR and CDR2 FQNEAQ (reference sequence). V lost 4 bases and J lost 2, with 15 bases in between. Here the CDR3 reads CASSYKRTGTGNTIYF. The CDR3 region has the DNA TGTGCCAGCAGCTACAAGAGGACCGGCACTGGAAACACCATATATTTT.

This rearrangement joins TRBV7-2 to TRBJ2-6, with TRBD1 as a possible D gene (5 bases). This CDR3 has 15 amino acids. Trimming removed 5 bases from V and 0 bases from J, with 8 bases in between. Germline V gene sequence: CDR1 SGHTA, CDR2 FQGNSA. The CDR3 coding sequence is TGTGCCAGCAGCCCCAGGGCCTCTGGGGCCAACGTCCTGACTTTC. Translating gives CASSPRASGANVLTF.

This clonotype has at least ten counts. The rearrangement links TRBV6-5 to TRBJ1-1; 7 nucleotides line up with TRBD1. The germline gives CDR1 MNHEY, CDR2 SVGAGI. Losses at the gene ends were 4 bases for V and 2 bases for J; bases not matched to a gene: 7. CDR3 length: 15 amino acids. This CDR3 reads CASSSTGQGNTEAFF. CDR3 sequence (DNA): TGTGCCAGCAGTTCGACAGGGCAGGGAAACACTGAAGCTTTCTTT.

The V and J genes are TRBV27 and TRBJ1-4, with D unclear. CDR3 length: 13 residues. The germline V and J ends were trimmed by 5 bases and 3 bases, with 7 bases remaining between them. CDR1 is MNHEY, CDR2 SMNVEV, per germline (reference sequence). CDR3 amino acids: CASSLQANEKLFF. In nucleotides, the CDR3 is TGTGCCAGCAGTCTTCAGGCTAATGAAAAACTGTTTTTT.

The V call is TRBV6-2 or TRBV6-3, the J call TRBJ2-1; 8 positions agree with TRBD1. This CDR3 has 16 amino acids. Germline values: CDR1 MNHEY, CDR2 SVGEGT. V shed 5 bases and J 5 bases; nucleotides not matched to a gene: 11. The CDR3 loop reads CASSHRPGGAHNEQFF. The CDR3 DNA is TGTGCCAGCAGTCACCGCCCAGGGGGCGCCCACAATGAGCAGTTCTTC.

Many counts were recorded for this clonotype. V gene TRBV3-1 combines with J gene TRBJ1-4; D is undetermined. Germline CDR1 LGHDT, CDR2 YNNKEL (reference sequence). The CDR3 contains 11 residues. The germline V and J ends were trimmed by 4 bases and 11 bases, with 8 bases remaining between them. The CDR3 bases are TGTGCCAGCAGCCCGGGTGGGAAACTGTTTTTT. Protein sequence: CASSPGGKLFF.

This clonotype has a handful of counts. V usage is TRBV6-2 or TRBV6-3 and J usage is TRBJ2-3, with 9 bases matching TRBD1. Per germline, CDR1 MNHEY and CDR2 SVGEGT. This CDR3 is 14 amino acids long. J gave up 6 bases and V 6 bases, and 7 bases lay outside the gene matches. CDR3 loop: CASRGTGRSDTQYF. The CDR3 DNA is TGTGCCAGCAGAGGGACAGGGAGGTCGGATACGCAGTATTTT.

This clonotype was seen a handful of times. This chain links TRBV9 with TRBJ1-2; no definite D call. This CDR3 has 13 amino acids. V was trimmed by 3 bases and J by 2 bases, leaving 8 bases between them. Germline V gene lookup returns CDR1 SGDLS and CDR2 YYNGEE. The CDR3 DNA is TGTGCCAGCAGCGAGGTCTTCAACTATGGCTACACCTTC. Translation: CASSEVFNYGYTF.

There are a few counts of this clonotype. The rearrangement uses TRBV5-1 and TRBJ2-1; possibly TRBD2 for D (6 bases). The CDR3 consists of 15 residues. Deletions cut 4 bases from V and 0 bases from J, with 11 bases between. The germline V gene encodes CDR1 SGHRS and CDR2 YFSETQ. DNA for the CDR3: TGCGCCAGCAGCGCGGGGTTTAGCTCCTACAATGAGCAGTTCTTC. Translation: CASSAGFSSYNEQFF. The variable domain in full, completed from reference TRBV5-1 and TRBJ2-1, reads KAGVTQTPRYLIKTRGQQVTLSCSPISGHRSVSWYQQTPGQGLQFLFEYFSETQRNKGNFPGRFSGRQFSNSRSEMNVSTLELGDSALYLCASSAGFSSYNEQFFGPGTRLTVL.

The chain employs TRBV7-2 and TRBJ2-7, with D possibly being TRBD1 (5 bases). Trimming shortened V by 3 bases and J by 3 bases, and 9 bases separated the two germline ends. Germline CDR1 reads SGHTA; CDR2 reads FQGNSA. The CDR3 is 13 residues long. The DNA of the CDR3 is TGTGCCAGCAGCTTTAATCAGGGCTACGAGCAGTACTTC. Translation: CASSFNQGYEQYF. Based on the CDR3 plus reference TRBV7-2 and TRBJ2-7, the full variable domain is GAGVSQSPSNKVTEKGKDVELRCDPISGHTALYWYRQSLGQGLEFLIYFQGNSAPDKSGLPSDRFSAERTGGSVSTLTIQRTQQEDSAVYLCASSFNQGYEQYFGPGTRLTVT.

This sequence joins TRBV29-1 and TRBJ2-3; 7 nucleotides match TRBD2. The CDR3 is 13 residues long. Per the germline V gene, CDR1 is SQVTM and CDR2 is ANQGSEA. Trimming took 4 bases from V and 2 from J; bases not matched to a gene: 3. This CDR3 reads CSVAGTTTDTQYF. As DNA, the CDR3 is TGCAGCGTTGCCGGGACTACCACAGATACGCAGTATTTT.

CDR3 in amino acids: CASIPGTSGGANEQFF. In DNA, the CDR3 is TGCGCCAGCATCCCGGGGACTAGCGGGGGGGCGAATGAGCAGTTCTTC. The chain links TRBV5-1 to TRBJ2-1; the match to TRBD2 covers 16 bases. The ends lost 6 bases at V and 7 bases at J; junction bases unmatched: 7. Germline lookup yields CDR1 SGHRS and CDR2 YFSETQ. This CDR3 is 16 amino acids long.

This clonotype occurred a few times. V is TRBV4-1 and J is TRBJ2-5, with D hard to call. Germline V CDR1 and CDR2: MGHRA, YSYEKL. The ends were cut back, 3 bases at V and 5 bases at J, with 13 bases in the middle. The CDR3 length is 14 residues. The CDR3 loop is CASSQGMWSETQYF. The CDR3 region has the DNA TGCGCCAGCAGCCAGGGAATGTGGTCCGAGACCCAGTACTTC.

This clonotype turned up a few times. The rearrangement joins TRBV4-2 to TRBJ1-1; unclear D gene. Trimming took off 5 bases at V and 1 base at J, with 11 bases between the two ends. This CDR3 has 14 amino acids. Germline lookup yields CDR1 LGHNA and CDR2 YNFKEQ. The CDR3 reads CASSFIGENTEAFF. The CDR3 nucleotides are TGTGCCAGCAGCTTCATCGGGGAGAACACTGAAGCTTTCTTT.

The chain joins TRBV6-5 to TRBJ1-5, with no clear D. The CDR3 extends over 12 amino acids. The V gene lost 2 bases and the J gene lost 7 bases, with 6 bases spanning the gap. Germline assignment: CDR1 MNHEY and CDR2 SVGAGI. CDR3 bases: TGTGCCAGCAGTTACGCGGGGCAGCCCCAGCATTTT. It yields the protein CASSYAGQPQHF.

Many counts were recorded for this clonotype. The CDR3 DNA reads TGTGCCAGCAGCTCCCGGGGGGGGGCAGATACGCAGTATTTT. It yields the protein CASSSRGGADTQYF. V gene TRBV5-4 combines with J gene TRBJ2-3; TRBD2 aligns across 8 bases. The J segment lost 4 bases and the V segment lost 3 bases, leaving 4 bases of the junction unmatched. CDR3 length: 14 amino acids. CDR1 is SGHNT, CDR2 YYREEE, per germline (reference sequence).

There are many counts of this clonotype. The V gene is TRBV7-2, the J gene TRBJ2-1; D ambiguous. V was pared by 7 bases and J by 0 bases, with 1 base between. Germline loops: CDR1 SGHTA, CDR2 FQGNSA. This CDR3 has 11 residues. The CDR3 DNA is TGTGCCAGCACCTCCTACAATGAGCAGTTCTTC. It is translated as CASTSYNEQFF.

The rearrangement uses TRBV20-1 and TRBJ2-3; TRBD2 agrees at 9 bases. Losses at the gene ends were 0 bases for V and 5 bases for J; bases not matched to a gene: 6. Germline values: CDR1 DFQATT, CDR2 SNEGSKA (reference sequence). This CDR3 has 15 amino acids. The CDR3 coding sequence is TGCAGTGCTAGAGACGGCGGGGGGGCTTTAGATACGCAGTATTTT. Protein sequence: CSARDGGGALDTQYF.

This clonotype has only a few counts. The chain joins TRBV6-2 or TRBV6-3 to TRBJ1-1; TRBD1 might be the D (5 bases). This CDR3 is built from 14 residues. V dropped 5 bases and J dropped 0 bases, with 10 bases sitting between them. Germline V gene lookup returns CDR1 MNHEY and CDR2 SVGEGT. CDR3 bases: TGTGCCAGCAGTCAACCAGGGTTGAACACTGAAGCTTTCTTT. Translated: CASSQPGLNTEAFF.

This clonotype has a handful of counts. The gene calls are TRBV4-1 and TRBJ2-5; 8 nucleotides match TRBD1. Germline V gene sequence: CDR1 MGHRA, CDR2 YSYEKL. J gave up 5 bases and V 3 bases, and 8 bases lay outside the gene matches. The CDR3 runs to 15 residues. CDR3 residues: CASSHPQGALETQYF. The CDR3, as DNA: TGCGCCAGCAGCCACCCGCAGGGGGCCCTGGAGACCCAGTACTTC.

This clonotype was detected ten times or more. Germline and junction disagree at one end, which may indicate a read error. The chain links TRBV15 to TRBJ2-2, with 8 positions matching TRBD1. The CDR3 runs 19 residues. Germline CDR1 LNHNV, CDR2 YYDKDF (reference sequence). The CDR3 DNA is TGTGCCACCAGCAGAGAAGGGCAGGGGGCAGATTCGAAAACCGGGGAGCTGTTTTTT. This codes for CATSREGQGADSKTGELFF.